Below, one TCR beta chain is given with its context. Alongside a J-beta primer mix, a sample-barcoded 5' primer served in a second PCR lasting about 7 to 12 cycles. Every molecule of cDNA carried a tag from a template-switch adaptor with 12 random nucleotides. The study obtained at least 2.5 million CDR3-containing paired-end reads from every sample. TCRdb fed the 5' RACE reads into MiXCR, producing one record per CDR3 protein. Of about 750,000 distinct CDR3 sequences in the sample, about 53% were seen once. This sample stems from a study of blood T cells in healthy people across ages. This CDR3 spans 18 amino acids. The germline V gene encodes CDR1 SGHRS and CDR2 YFSETQ. Trimming at V came to 3 bases and at J to 1 base, leaving 10 bases not matched to a gene.

The chain recombines TRBV5-1 with TRBJ2-1; 10 bases agree with TRBD2. The TCR comes from an elderly man in good health. Sequenced material: blood. Here the CDR3 DNA reads TGCGCCAGCAGCTCCGCTAGCGGGAGCCCCTCATCCTACAATGAGCAGTTCTTC. Translation: CASSSASGSPSSYNEQFF.